The 13 T cell receptor beta chains below all came from one sample that was sequenced in a study of radiotherapy plus CTLA-4 blockade in lung cancer (dated by TCRdb to about 2018). The library was made by the immunoSEQ multiplex PCR assay. TCRdb took over this immuneACCESS table, retaining in-frame rearrangements with V and J assigned. Such tables are incomplete; in checked studies, under half of the missing clones stem from an unresolved V gene, and the remainder is unexplained. The table for this sample lists some 48,000 clones; approximately 86% of them were counted only once. Under 20% of the sample comes from the top ten. This specimen was peripheral blood, taken from a patient treated with radiotherapy plus ipilimumab. These receptors were obtained from a human donor with non-small cell lung cancer that progressed on radiotherapy plus ipilimumab. Some clones in this sample may be carry-over from other donors' samples.

The V gene is TRBV5-1, the J gene TRBJ1-4; unclear D gene. Trimming removed 2 bases from V and 0 bases from J, with 11 bases in between. Germline V gene data show CDR1 as SGHRS and CDR2 as YFSETQ. The CDR3 loop spans 16 amino acids. The CDR3 DNA is TGCGCCAGCAGCTTAGACGGGATTGCAACTAATGAAAAACTGTTTTTT. This sequence encodes CASSLDGIATNEKLFF.

V gene TRBV7-3 combines with J gene TRBJ1-1, with 8 bases lining up with TRBD1. V trimming: 5 bases; J trimming: 1 base; junction bases outside the gene matches: 3. The CDR3 is 14 residues long. Germline CDR1 and CDR2: SGHTA and FQGTGA. The CDR3 loop reads CASSPGQGNTEAFF. CDR3 bases: TGTGCCAGCAGCCCAGGACAGGGGAACACTGAAGCTTTCTTT.

V gene TRBV7-2 combines with J gene TRBJ2-1; a possible D gene is TRBD2 (5 bases). Germline V gene data show CDR1 as SGHTA and CDR2 as FQGNSA. V was shortened by 5 bases and J by 7 bases, with 12 bases between the two germline ends. The CDR3 totals 13 residues. The CDR3 loop reads CASSLGLTNEQFF. The CDR3 DNA reads TGTGCCAGCAGCCTAGGACTCACAAATGAGCAGTTCTTC.

The chain combines TRBV7-9 with TRBJ2-1, with 13 bases that match TRBD2. The length of the CDR3 is 16 residues. Trimming removed 7 bases from V and 5 bases from J; junction bases left unmatched: 8. Germline CDR1 reads SEHNR; CDR2 reads FQNEAQ (reference sequence). CDR3 DNA: TGTGCCAGCACCCTAGGACTAGCGGGAGTAAACAATGAGCAGTTCTTC. Amino acids: CASTLGLAGVNNEQFF.

The table lists this clone with a few counts. The chain couples TRBV10-3 to TRBJ2-1, with 11 nucleotides matching TRBD1. The CDR3 consists of 14 residues. V gave up 6 bases and J gave up 7 bases; unmatched junction bases: 5. The germline V gene has CDR1 ENHRY and CDR2 SYGVKD. This chain's CDR3 is CAIRQDRGRNEQFF. Written as DNA, the CDR3 is TGTGCCATCAGGCAGGACAGGGGGCGAAATGAGCAGTTCTTC.

V and J are TRBV4-2 and TRBJ2-1; the match to TRBD2 covers 7 bases. The length of the CDR3 is 15 residues. J lost 6 bases, V lost 7 bases, and 12 bases had no gene match. Looked up from germline, CDR1 is LGHNA and CDR2 is YNFKEQ. In DNA, the CDR3 is TGTGCCAGCACCGAGCCGGGCGGGAGCTTCAATGAGCAGTTCTTC. Encoded protein: CASTEPGGSFNEQFF.

The chain has TRBV6-1 and TRBJ1-2; D possibly corresponds to TRBD1 (5 bases). V was trimmed by 8 bases and J by 3 bases, leaving 13 bases between them. CDR1 MNHNS and CDR2 SASEGT come from the germline V gene. The CDR3 consists of 13 residues. The CDR3 sequence: CASVQGRDYGYTF. The CDR3 DNA follows: TGTGCCAGCGTTCAGGGAAGGGACTATGGCTACACCTTC.

Here the CDR3 DNA reads TGTGCCAGCAGTGAACCAAGACAACTCGTCACTGAAGCTTTCTTT. Its translation: CASSEPRQLVTEAFF. The chain links TRBV2 to TRBJ1-1; D gene ambiguous. V was trimmed by 2 bases and J by 4 bases, leaving 14 bases between them. Germline V gives CDR1 SNHLY, CDR2 FYNNEI. CDR3 length: 15 residues.

The V call is TRBV5-1, the J call TRBJ2-3, with 7 bases that match TRBD2. This CDR3 is 15 amino acids long. Germline CDR1 SGHRS, CDR2 YFSETQ. The V and J ends lost 1 base and 6 bases, in that order; junction bases with no gene match: 8. CDR3 DNA: TGCGCCAGCAGCTTGAATCGGGGGGATTTGGATACGCAGTATTTT. It specifies CASSLNRGDLDTQYF.

CDR3 residues: CAISSSNTGELFF. The DNA for the CDR3 is TGTGCCATCAGTTCTAGCAACACCGGGGAGCTGTTTTTT. The V gene is TRBV10-3, the J gene TRBJ2-2; tentative D call: TRBD2 (5 bases). The V end was cut by 5 bases, the J end by 2 bases, with 6 bases between. The CDR3 loop spans 13 amino acids. Looked up from germline, CDR1 is ENHRY and CDR2 is SYGVKD.

This chain uses TRBV6-6 with TRBJ1-3, with D unresolved. This CDR3 is 15 amino acids long. Germline loops: CDR1 MNHNY, CDR2 SVGAGI (reference sequence). With 5 bases removed from V and 0 bases from J, the gap between germline ends came to 11 bases. In DNA form, the CDR3 reads TGTGCCAGCAGTGGCTCATCTAGCTCTGGAAACACCATATATTTT. This encodes CASSGSSSSGNTIYF.

This CDR3 reads CASWVGGSSSYEQYF. The CDR3 DNA sequence: TGCGCCAGCTGGGTGGGGGGGTCAAGCTCCTACGAGCAGTACTTC. This chain links TRBV5-1 with TRBJ2-7; TRBD2 aligns across 7 bases. CDR3 length: 15 amino acids. The trim removed 7 bases at V and 0 bases at J, leaving 10 bases unmatched. Germline loops: CDR1 SGHRS, CDR2 YFSETQ.

The V call is TRBV19, the J call TRBJ2-2; D possibly corresponds to TRBD2 (7 bases). V dropped 11 bases and J dropped 3 bases, with 16 bases sitting between them. Germline CDR1 and CDR2: LNHDA and SQIVND (reference sequence). The CDR3 covers 14 residues. This chain's CDR3 is CASHGGPHTGELFF. The CDR3 nucleotides read TGTGCCTCCCACGGGGGGCCTCACACCGGGGAGCTGTTTTTT.